Listed here are 15 T cell receptor beta chains from one sample, sequenced in a study of cytomegalovirus exposure and HLA in healthy donors. PCR primers comprised 60 Vbeta and 13 Jbeta primers. Sequencing was performed with immunoSEQ multiplex PCR; in TCRdb, only in-frame clones are kept and a portion is missing. The sample includes 85,000 to 120,000 clones, around 57% of them seen just once. Sequenced: PBMCs. Receptors originate from a human donor in good health.

The table lists this clone with a few counts. This may arise from a read error, as a much more abundant clone is one base away. V usage is TRBV7-9 and J usage is TRBJ1-1; D possibly corresponds to TRBD1 (5 bases). This CDR3 comprises 14 residues. The germline V gene has CDR1 SEHNR and CDR2 FQNEAQ (reference sequence). CDR3 in amino acids: CSSSEGLLSTEAFF. The CDR3 DNA sequence: TGTTCCAGCAGCGAGGGACTTCTCAGCACTGAAGCTTTCTTT.

V usage is TRBV7-9 and J usage is TRBJ2-5; TRBD1 aligns across 9 bases. The DNA end is more similar to TRBJ2-7, so the J call may be wrong. The CDR3 contains 14 residues. CDR1 and CDR2 from the germline V gene are SEHNR and FQNEAQ (reference sequence). This CDR3 is CASSQGQGLREQYF. The CDR3 nucleotides are TGTGCCAGCAGCCAGGGACAGGGTCTTCGCGAGCAGTACTTC.

The genes are TRBV5-4 and TRBJ2-1; D perhaps matches TRBD1 (5 bases). Deletions cut 4 bases from V and 3 bases from J, with 14 bases between. The CDR3 spans 15 residues. CDR1 SGHNT and CDR2 YYREEE come from the germline V gene (reference sequence). The CDR3 loop reads CASSLQGWGYNEQFF. CDR3 sequence (DNA): TGTGCCAGCAGCCTCCAGGGTTGGGGCTACAATGAGCAGTTCTTC.

This clone has a handful of counts. The genes are TRBV7-2 and TRBJ2-1; 8 nucleotides align to TRBD2. CDR3 length equals 18 residues. Germline values: CDR1 SGHTA, CDR2 FQGNSA. The V segment lost 2 bases and the J segment 4 bases; nucleotides outside the gene matches: 13. The CDR3 sequence is CASSLLRERGPWYNEQFF. CDR3 DNA: TGTGCCAGCAGCTTATTGCGAGAGCGGGGGCCTTGGTACAATGAGCAGTTCTTC. Combining the CDR3 with reference TRBV7-2 and TRBJ2-1 gives the whole variable domain GAGVSQSPSNKVTEKGKDVELRCDPISGHTALYWYRQSLGQGLEFLIYFQGNSAPDKSGLPSDRFSAERTGGSVSTLTIQRTQQEDSAVYLCASSLLRERGPWYNEQFFGPGTRLTVL.

This chain joins TRBV7-8 and TRBJ1-2, with 8 bases matching TRBD1. The trim removed 4 bases at V and 3 bases at J, leaving 10 bases unmatched. The CDR3 has 16 residues. CDR1 is SGHVS, CDR2 FQNEAQ, per germline. The CDR3 region is CASSYEPPGGDYGYTF. CDR3 nucleotide sequence: TGTGCCAGCAGCTACGAGCCTCCAGGGGGCGACTATGGCTACACCTTC.

This clone was counted between two and nine times. This chain connects TRBV5-5 to TRBJ1-1, with D hard to call. Germline lookup yields CDR1 SGHKS and CDR2 YYEKEE (reference sequence). Trimming pared 3 bases from V and 3 bases from J, leaving 12 bases between. The CDR3 loop spans 14 amino acids. CDR3 in DNA: TGTGCCAGCAGCTCCCAGCTTGGAGACACTGAAGCTTTCTTT. It codes for CASSSQLGDTEAFF.

This clone was seen a handful of times. The chain combines TRBV7-7 with TRBJ2-1, with 10 bases that match TRBD2. CDR3 length: 17 residues. Per the germline V gene, CDR1 is SSHAT and CDR2 is FNYEAQ (reference sequence). The V segment lost 5 bases and the J segment 9 bases; nucleotides outside the gene matches: 16. The CDR3 region has the DNA TGTGCCAGCAGCGCCTCGGAGCGGCTAGCGGGAGTTAGTGAGCAGTTCTTC. Translation gives CASSASERLAGVSEQFF.

The chain has TRBV27 and TRBJ2-6; D unresolved. V lost 5 bases to trimming and J lost 0 bases, with 5 bases between them. CDR1 and CDR2 (germline): MNHEY, SMNVEV (reference sequence). The CDR3 has 14 residues. The CDR3 coding sequence is TGTGCCAGCAGTGTTAACTCTGGGGCCAACGTCCTGACTTTC. Translation: CASSVNSGANVLTF.

V is TRBV6-4 and J is TRBJ2-1, with 7 bases that match TRBD1. J lost 8 bases, V lost 4 bases, and 8 bases had no gene match. The germline CDR1 and CDR2 sequences are MRHNA and SNTAGT. The CDR3 is 14 amino acids. The CDR3 bases are TGTGCCAGCAGTGTGGAAGAGGGGGCAGATGAGCAGTTCTTC. It is translated as CASSVEEGADEQFF.

The V call is TRBV5-1, the J call TRBJ2-1; D is unclear. Germline lookup yields CDR1 SGHRS and CDR2 YFSETQ. The V end was cut by 0 bases, the J end by 0 bases, with 7 bases between. There are 15 residues in the CDR3. The CDR3 DNA follows: TGCGCCAGCAGCTTGGACTCGAGCTCCTACAATGAGCAGTTCTTC. This encodes CASSLDSSSYNEQFF. Full variable domain (remainder filled in from reference TRBV5-1 and TRBJ2-1): KAGVTQTPRYLIKTRGQQVTLSCSPISGHRSVSWYQQTPGQGLQFLFEYFSETQRNKGNFPGRFSGRQFSNSRSEMNVSTLELGDSALYLCASSLDSSSYNEQFFGPGTRLTVL.

This clone came up once. The chain combines TRBV5-1 with TRBJ1-2, with D tentatively TRBD1 (5 bases). The CDR3 spans 15 residues. Germline values: CDR1 SGHRS, CDR2 YFSETQ. Trimming took off 0 bases at V and 5 bases at J, with 14 bases between the two ends. This CDR3 reads CASSLDLRTPYGYTF. The CDR3 nucleotides read TGCGCCAGCAGCTTGGACCTCAGGACACCTTATGGCTACACCTTC.

This chain links TRBV10-2 with TRBJ2-3; TRBD2 matches at 8 bases. CDR1 is WSHSY, CDR2 SAAADI, per germline. The CDR3 contains 15 residues. Losses at the gene ends were 6 bases for V and 4 bases for J; bases not matched to a gene: 9. In nucleotides, the CDR3 is TGCGCCAGCAGGATCTCTCGGGGGGGCCCAGATACGCAGTATTTT. Amino acids: CASRISRGGPDTQYF.

This chain connects TRBV5-6 to TRBJ1-2; tentatively, D is TRBD1 (5 bases). V lost 9 bases and J 8 bases, leaving 17 bases between the germline ends. The CDR3 has 12 residues. Germline CDR1 SGHDT, CDR2 YYEEEE. The CDR3 DNA sequence: TGTGCCACAAGGCGCCAGGGCCGCGGCTACACCTTC. This encodes CATRRQGRGYTF.

There are a few counts of this clone. The chain is built from TRBV7-9 and TRBJ1-2; 7 bases align to TRBD1. The CDR3 consists of 13 residues. Germline-derived CDR1 and CDR2 are SEHNR and FQNEAQ (reference sequence). The ends lost 6 bases at V and 3 bases at J; junction bases unmatched: 4. CDR3 nucleotide sequence: TGTGCCAGCAGGGCGGGGACAGACTATGGCTACACCTTC. Its translation is CASRAGTDYGYTF. Using reference TRBV7-9 and TRBJ1-2 for the parts outside the CDR3, the full variable domain is DTGVSQNPRHKITKRGQNVTFRCDPISEHNRLYWYRQTLGQGPEFLTYFQNEAQLEKSRLLSDRFSAERPKGSFSTLEIQRTEQGDSAMYLCASRAGTDYGYTFGSGTRLTVV.

The V gene is TRBV6-1, the J gene TRBJ2-7; tentatively, D is TRBD2 (6 bases). Between the trimmed V and J ends, which lost 1 base and 3 bases, there was a span of 16 bases. Germline values: CDR1 MNHNS, CDR2 SASEGT. CDR3 length: 16 residues. The CDR3 protein is CASSEGDPTGGYEQYF. CDR3 bases: TGTGCCAGCAGTGAAGGGGACCCAACCGGGGGCTACGAGCAGTACTTC.